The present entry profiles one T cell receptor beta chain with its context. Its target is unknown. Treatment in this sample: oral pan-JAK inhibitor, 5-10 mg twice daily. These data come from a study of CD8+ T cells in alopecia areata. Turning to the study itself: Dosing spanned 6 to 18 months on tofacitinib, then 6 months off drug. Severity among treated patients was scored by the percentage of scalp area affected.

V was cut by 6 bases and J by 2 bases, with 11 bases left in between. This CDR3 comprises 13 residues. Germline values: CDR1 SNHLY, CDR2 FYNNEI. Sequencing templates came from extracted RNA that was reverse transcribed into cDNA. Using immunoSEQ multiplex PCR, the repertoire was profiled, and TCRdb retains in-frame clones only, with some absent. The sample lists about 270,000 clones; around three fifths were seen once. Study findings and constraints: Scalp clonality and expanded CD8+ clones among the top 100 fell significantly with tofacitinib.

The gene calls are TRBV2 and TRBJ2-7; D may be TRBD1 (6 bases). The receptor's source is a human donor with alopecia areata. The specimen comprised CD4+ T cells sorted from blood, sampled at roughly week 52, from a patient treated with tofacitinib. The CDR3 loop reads CASRGQFPYEQYF. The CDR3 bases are TGTGCCAGCAGGGGACAATTCCCCTACGAGCAGTACTTC.